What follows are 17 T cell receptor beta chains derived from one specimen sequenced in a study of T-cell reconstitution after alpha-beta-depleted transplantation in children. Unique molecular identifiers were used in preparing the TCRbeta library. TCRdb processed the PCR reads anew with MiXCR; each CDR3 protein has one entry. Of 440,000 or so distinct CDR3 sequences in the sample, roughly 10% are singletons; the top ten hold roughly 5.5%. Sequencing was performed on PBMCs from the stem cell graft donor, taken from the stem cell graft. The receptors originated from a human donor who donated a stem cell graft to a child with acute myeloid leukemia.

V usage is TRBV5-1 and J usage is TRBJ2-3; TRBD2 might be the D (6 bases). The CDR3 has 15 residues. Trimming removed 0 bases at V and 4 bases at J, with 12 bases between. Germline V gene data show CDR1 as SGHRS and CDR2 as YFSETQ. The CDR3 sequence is CASSLDSGEADTQYF. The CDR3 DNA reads TGCGCCAGCAGCTTGGACTCGGGAGAGGCAGATACGCAGTATTTT.

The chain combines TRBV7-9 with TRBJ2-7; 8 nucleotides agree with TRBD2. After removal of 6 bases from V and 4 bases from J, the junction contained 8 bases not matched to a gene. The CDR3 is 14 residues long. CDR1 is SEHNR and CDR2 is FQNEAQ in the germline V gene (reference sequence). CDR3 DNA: TGTGCCAGCAGTTCCCAGCGGGAGCGGTACGAGCAGTACTTC. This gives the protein CASSSQRERYEQYF. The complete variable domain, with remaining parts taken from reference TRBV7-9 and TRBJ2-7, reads DTGVSQNPRHKITKRGQNVTFRCDPISEHNRLYWYRQTLGQGPEFLTYFQNEAQLEKSRLLSDRFSAERPKGSFSTLEIQRTEQGDSAMYLCASSSQRERYEQYFGPGTRLTVT.

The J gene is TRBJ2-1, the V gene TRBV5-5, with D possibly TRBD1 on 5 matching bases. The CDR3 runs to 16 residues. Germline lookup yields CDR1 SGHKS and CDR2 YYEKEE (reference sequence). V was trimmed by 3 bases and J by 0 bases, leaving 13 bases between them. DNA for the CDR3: TGTGCCAGCAGCTGGGGCCGACAAAGCTCCTACAATGAGCAGTTCTTC. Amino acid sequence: CASSWGRQSSYNEQFF.

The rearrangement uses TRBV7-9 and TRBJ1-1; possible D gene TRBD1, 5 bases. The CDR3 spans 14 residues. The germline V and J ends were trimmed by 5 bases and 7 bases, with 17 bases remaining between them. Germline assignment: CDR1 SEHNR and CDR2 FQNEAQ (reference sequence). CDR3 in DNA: TGTGCCAGCAGCCCCCAGGGCGGGATGGATGAAGCTTTCTTT. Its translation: CASSPQGGMDEAFF.

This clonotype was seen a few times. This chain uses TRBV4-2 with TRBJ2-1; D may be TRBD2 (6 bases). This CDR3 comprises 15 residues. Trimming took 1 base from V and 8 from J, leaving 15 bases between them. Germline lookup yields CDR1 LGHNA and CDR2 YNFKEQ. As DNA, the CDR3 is TGTGCCAGCAGCCAAGTGGGCGGGATTGGTCATGAGCAGTTCTTC. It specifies CASSQVGGIGHEQFF.

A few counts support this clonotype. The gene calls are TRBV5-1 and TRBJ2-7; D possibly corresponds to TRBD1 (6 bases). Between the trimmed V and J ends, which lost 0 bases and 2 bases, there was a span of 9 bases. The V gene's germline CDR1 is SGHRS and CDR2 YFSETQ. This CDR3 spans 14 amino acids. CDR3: CASSLEDRTYEQYF. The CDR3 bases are TGCGCCAGCAGCTTGGAGGACAGAACCTACGAGCAGTACTTC.

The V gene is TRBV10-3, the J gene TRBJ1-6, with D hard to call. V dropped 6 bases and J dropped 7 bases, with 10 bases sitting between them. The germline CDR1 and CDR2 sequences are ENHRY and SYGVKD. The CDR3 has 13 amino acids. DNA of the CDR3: TGTGCCATCAGGTGGGAAGGAAATTCACCCCTCCACTTT. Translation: CAIRWEGNSPLHF.

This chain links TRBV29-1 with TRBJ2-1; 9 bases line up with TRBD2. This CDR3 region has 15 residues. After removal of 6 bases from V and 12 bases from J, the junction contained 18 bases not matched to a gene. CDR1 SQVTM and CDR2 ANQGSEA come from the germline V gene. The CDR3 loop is CSVEQPGLAPGRQFF. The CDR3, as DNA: TGCAGCGTCGAGCAACCGGGACTAGCCCCCGGTAGGCAGTTCTTC.

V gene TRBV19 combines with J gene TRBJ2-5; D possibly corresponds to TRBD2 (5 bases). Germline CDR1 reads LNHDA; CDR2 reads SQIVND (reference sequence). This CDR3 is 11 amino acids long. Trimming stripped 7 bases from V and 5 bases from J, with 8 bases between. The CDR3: CASNSGETQYF. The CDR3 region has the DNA TGTGCCAGTAACAGCGGTGAGACCCAGTACTTC.

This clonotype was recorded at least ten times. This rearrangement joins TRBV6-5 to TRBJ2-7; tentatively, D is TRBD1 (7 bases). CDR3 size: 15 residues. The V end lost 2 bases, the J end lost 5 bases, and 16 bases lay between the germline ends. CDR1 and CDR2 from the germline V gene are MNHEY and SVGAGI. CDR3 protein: CASSYDGGGEDEQYF. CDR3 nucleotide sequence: TGTGCCAGCAGTTACGATGGAGGGGGCGAGGACGAGCAGTACTTC.

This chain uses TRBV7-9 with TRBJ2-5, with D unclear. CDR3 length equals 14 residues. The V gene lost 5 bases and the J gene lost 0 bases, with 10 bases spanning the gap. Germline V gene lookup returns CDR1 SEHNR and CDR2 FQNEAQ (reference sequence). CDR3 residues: CASSERRDQETQYF. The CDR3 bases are TGTGCCAGCAGCGAGAGACGGGACCAAGAGACCCAGTACTTC.

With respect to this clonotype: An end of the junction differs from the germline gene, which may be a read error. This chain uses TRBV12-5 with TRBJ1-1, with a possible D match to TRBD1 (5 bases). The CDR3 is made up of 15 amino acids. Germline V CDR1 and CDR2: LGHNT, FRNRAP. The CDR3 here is CASGLVMGGNIEAFF. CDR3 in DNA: TGTGCTAGTGGTTTGGTCATGGGGGGGAACATTGAAGCTTTCTTT.

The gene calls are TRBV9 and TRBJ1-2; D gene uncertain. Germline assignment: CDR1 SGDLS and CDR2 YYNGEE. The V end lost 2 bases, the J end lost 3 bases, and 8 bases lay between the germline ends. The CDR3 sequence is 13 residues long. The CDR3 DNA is TGTGCCAGCAGCGTGAGGTCGGACTATGGCTACACCTTC. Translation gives CASSVRSDYGYTF.

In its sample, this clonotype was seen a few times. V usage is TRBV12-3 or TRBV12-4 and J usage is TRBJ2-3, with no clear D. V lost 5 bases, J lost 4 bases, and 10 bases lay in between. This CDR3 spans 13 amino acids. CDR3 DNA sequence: TGTGCCAGCAGTCGGACCAAGGCAGATACGCAGTATTTT. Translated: CASSRTKADTQYF.

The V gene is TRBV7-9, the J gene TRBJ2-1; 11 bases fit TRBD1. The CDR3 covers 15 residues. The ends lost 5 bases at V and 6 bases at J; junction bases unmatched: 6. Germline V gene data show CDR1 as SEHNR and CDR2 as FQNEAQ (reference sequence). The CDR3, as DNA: TGTGCCAGCAGCCAGCCGGGACAGGGGGGCAATGAGCAGTTCTTC. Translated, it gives CASSQPGQGGNEQFF.

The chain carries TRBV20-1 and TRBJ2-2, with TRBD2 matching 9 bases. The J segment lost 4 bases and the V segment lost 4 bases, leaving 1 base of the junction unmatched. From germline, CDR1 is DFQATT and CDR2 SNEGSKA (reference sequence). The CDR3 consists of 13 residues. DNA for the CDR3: TGCAGTGCTATGCGGGAGGGCACCGGGGAGCTGTTTTTT. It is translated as CSAMREGTGELFF.

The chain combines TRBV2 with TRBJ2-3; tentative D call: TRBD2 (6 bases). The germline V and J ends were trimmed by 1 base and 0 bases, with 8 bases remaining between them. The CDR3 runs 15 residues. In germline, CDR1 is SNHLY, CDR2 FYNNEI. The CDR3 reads CASSEVGTSTDTQYF. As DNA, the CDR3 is TGTGCCAGCAGTGAAGTCGGGACTAGCACAGATACGCAGTATTTT.